This T cell receptor beta chain is from a study of T cell repertoires in cytomegalovirus infection. Study at large: CMV infection and matching HLA type were both indicated by public TCR beta signatures.

With regard to this clonotype: What it binds is not known.

Per germline, CDR1 KGHSH and CDR2 LQKENI. This CDR3 is built from 14 residues. The ends were cut back, 4 bases at V and 3 bases at J, with 10 bases in the middle. Each CDR3 protein is one row after TCRdb ran MiXCR on the reads. This table has some 800,000 distinct CDR3 sequences, 25% to 30% appearing once. Study-level findings and limits: CMV-specific TCR beta clonotypes restricted by HLA-C were the ones dominating the ex vivo response. Cumulative frequency (of public TCR beta family members) identified carriers of CMV plus the relevant HLA.

The receptor comes from a human donor in good health (CMV status not recorded). Some clones in this sample may be carry-over from other donors' samples. The gene calls are TRBV18 and TRBJ2-1; a possible D gene is TRBD1 (5 bases). The sequencing used cultured CD8+ T cells from PBMCs, collected from culture after CMV antigen stimulation. The CDR3 sequence: CASSLGALYNEQFF. The CDR3 coding sequence is TGTGCCAGCTCACTAGGGGCCCTCTACAATGAGCAGTTCTTC.